This is a list of T cell receptor beta chains from one sample in a study of T-cell reconstitution after alpha-beta-depleted transplantation in children. TCRdb called the PCR reads again in MiXCR, with one record for every CDR3 protein. In the table there are over 200,000 distinct CDR3 sequences, about 8.4% of which are singletons. The sequencing used PBMCs, mostly from graft donor cells, collected 360 days after TCRalphabeta/CD19-depleted stem cell transplant. The receptor source for this set is a male patient under 10 years old who had a stem cell transplant for acute myeloid leukemia, so the T cells may come from the graft donor. CDR3s include the opening cysteine and the closing phenylalanine or tryptophan. The D gene is left open where the match is weak. Where a row states a size, it is once, few, many or the class of an expanded clone; other rows omit it.

D gene,J gene,V gene,clone size,CDR3 DNA,CDR3 protein
TRBD2,TRBJ2-7,TRBV20-1,many,TGCAGTGCTAGATTGCCCGCGGGGGTCGAGCAGTACTTC,CSARLPAGVEQYF
-,TRBJ2-2,TRBV29-1,many,TGCAGCGCGATTTCCACCGGGGAGCTGTTTTTT,CSAISTGELFF
-,TRBJ2-7,TRBV18,few,TGTGCCAGCTCACCCTCACGCTCCTACGAGCAGTACTTC,CASSPSRSYEQYF
TRBD1,TRBJ2-5,TRBV12-3/TRBV12-4,-,TGTGCCAGCAGTTTAAGCAGGGGGCAAGAGACCCAGTACTTC,CASSLSRGQETQYF
-,TRBJ1-4,TRBV12-3/TRBV12-4,many,TGTGCCAGCACCGGGGGATACGTTGAAAAACTGTTTTTT,CASTGGYVEKLFF
-,TRBJ2-3,TRBV7-9,many,TGTGCCACCAGGCCGGTTTGGCGCGAGCAGCTAGATACGCAGTATTTT,CATRPVWREQLDTQYF
-,TRBJ2-7,TRBV20-1,-,TGCAGTGCTAGAGACGCGTGGCTTGAGGACGAGCAGTACTTC,CSARDAWLEDEQYF
TRBD2,TRBJ2-2,TRBV12-3/TRBV12-4,many,TGTGCCAGCAGTTTACCTAGCGGGAGGCCCGGGGAGCTGTTTTTT,CASSLPSGRPGELFF
-,TRBJ2-2,TRBV11-2,many,TGTGCCAGCAGCCCCCTCTTTTCAGGGTTCGCCGGGGAGCTGTTTTTT,CASSPLFSGFAGELFF
-,TRBJ2-2,TRBV29-1,many,TGCAGCGGTACTCAATTGAACACCGGGGAGCTGTTTTTT,CSGTQLNTGELFF
-,TRBJ2-7,TRBV3-1,-,TGTGCCAGCAGCCAAGATGGGCTATTGGGCTACGAGCAGTACTTC,CASSQDGLLGYEQYF
TRBD1,TRBJ2-2,TRBV12-3/TRBV12-4,few,TGTGCCAGCAGACCGGGACAGGGTTTTTCCGGGGAGCTGTTTTTT,CASRPGQGFSGELFF
-,TRBJ1-2,TRBV12-3/TRBV12-4,few,TGTGCCAGCAGTTTACAGCTTAACTATGGCTACACCTTC,CASSLQLNYGYTF
-,TRBJ2-6,TRBV30,-,TGTGCCTGGAGTCAGGCTGGGGCCAACGTCCTGACTTTC,CAWSQAGANVLTF
-,TRBJ2-5,TRBV9,many,TGTGCCAGCAGCGTAGTCGGGACAAGAAAAGAGACCCAGTACTTC,CASSVVGTRKETQYF
TRBD2,TRBJ2-1,TRBV5-1,few,TGCGCCAGCAGCTTGGCGAGCGGGGGGATAGATGAGCAGTTCTTC,CASSLASGGIDEQFF
TRBD2,TRBJ2-5,TRBV20-1,-,TGCAGTGTAACTAGCGTTCAAGAGACCCAGTACTTC,CSVTSVQETQYF
-,TRBJ2-1,TRBV6-5,-,TGTGCCAGCAGTTACTCGATGGGATACAATGAGCAGTTCTTC,CASSYSMGYNEQFF
TRBD2,TRBJ2-1,TRBV12-3/TRBV12-4,many,TGTGCCAGCAGTACTAGACGGTCGACTAGCCCTAGAGCTACCGAGCAGTTCTTC,CASSTRRSTSPRATEQFF
-,TRBJ2-3,TRBV5-1,-,TGCGCCAGCAGCTTGGTCCAGGGGTTTGATACGCAGTATTTT,CASSLVQGFDTQYF
-,TRBJ1-4,TRBV24-1,-,TGTGCCACCAGTGACCCCCCGACAGATAATGAAAAACTGTTTTTT,CATSDPPTDNEKLFF
-,TRBJ1-5,TRBV24-1,many,TGTGCCACCAGTGATTCAGACAGCAATCAGCCCCAGCATTTT,CATSDSDSNQPQHF
-,TRBJ2-1,TRBV7-3,-,TGTGCCAGCAGCTTATTACTCTCAGGAAACAATGAGCAGTTCTTC,CASSLLLSGNNEQFF
TRBD2,TRBJ2-1,TRBV5-5,-,TGTGCCAGCAGCCCCGCTAGCGGGGGGGTGTTTAGTGAGCAGTTCTTC,CASSPASGGVFSEQFF
-,TRBJ1-1,TRBV12-3/TRBV12-4,many,TGTGCCAGCAGCCTCGCTGGACCTGAAGCTTTCTTT,CASSLAGPEAFF
TRBD2,TRBJ2-1,TRBV7-3,few,TGTGCCAGCAGCCCATCTAGACTAGCGGGAAATGAGCAGTTCTTC,CASSPSRLAGNEQFF
-,TRBJ2-2,TRBV12-3/TRBV12-4,few,TGTGCCAGCAACCCTTCCCAGGGTGCCGGGGAGCTGTTTTTT,CASNPSQGAGELFF
-,TRBJ2-2,TRBV12-3/TRBV12-4,many,TGTGCCAGCATTCGAGGCTCCTACACCGGGGAGCTGTTTTTT,CASIRGSYTGELFF
-,TRBJ2-7,TRBV7-2,-,TGTGCCAGCAGCCGGCTACTAGTATACGAGCAGTACTTC,CASSRLLVYEQYF
-,TRBJ2-2,TRBV29-1,few,TGCAGCGTCGCTGGACTGTTCGGCGGGGAGCTGTTTTTT,CSVAGLFGGELFF
TRBD2,TRBJ2-3,TRBV28,many,TGTGCCAGCAGCTCTGGGACTAGCGGGAGGGCCGATACGCAGTATTTT,CASSSGTSGRADTQYF
-,TRBJ2-3,TRBV27,-,TGTGCCAGCAGTCCATGGTCCGTCGGGGGCACAGATACGCAGTATTTT,CASSPWSVGGTDTQYF
TRBD1,TRBJ2-7,TRBV6-1,many,TGTGCCAGCTTCCAGGGGGCTTGGGGCGAGCAGTACTTC,CASFQGAWGEQYF
-,TRBJ2-3,TRBV4-1,many,TGCGCCAGCAGCCAAGATTGGGTACAAGATACGCAGTATTTT,CASSQDWVQDTQYF
TRBD1,TRBJ1-2,TRBV4-3,-,TGCGCCAGCAGCCAAGAGACAGGGGCGAACTATGGCTACACCTTC,CASSQETGANYGYTF
-,TRBJ1-2,TRBV20-1,-,TGCAGTGCCACGGAGGGAAATGGCTACACCTTC,CSATEGNGYTF
TRBD2,TRBJ2-7,TRBV19,-,TGTGCCAGTAGTATAGAACGGGAGGGCCGATGGAACGAGCAGTACTTC,CASSIEREGRWNEQYF
TRBD2,TRBJ2-1,TRBV15,-,TGTGCCACAGCTAGCGGGTTGGACAATGAGCAGTTCTTC,CATASGLDNEQFF